The rows below give T cell receptor beta chains drawn from one sample of a study of CD8+ T cells in alopecia areata. Clones were sequenced by immunoSEQ multiplex PCR, and TCRdb holds only the in-frame ones, with some missing. The sample gives roughly 100,000 clones, approximately 90% of which show up once; roughly 11% is in the top ten. The sequenced sample was CD8+ T cells sorted from blood, obtained at approximately week 31, from a patient treated with tofacitinib. The receptor source for this set is a human donor with alopecia areata. Both conserved end residues are part of each CDR3. The D gene is left open where the match is weak. Where a row states a size, it is once, few, many or the class of an expanded clone; other rows omit it.

j_call,d_call,clone_size,v_call,cdr3_aa,cdr3_nt
TRBJ1-2,-,-,TRBV11-2,CASSSAGDYGYTF,TGTGCCAGCAGTTCGGCAGGAGACTATGGCTACACCTTC
TRBJ2-7,TRBD2,-,TRBV4-1,CASSETSGVVYEQYF,TGCGCCAGCAGCGAGACTAGCGGGGTAGTCTACGAGCAGTACTTC
TRBJ2-1,-,-,TRBV30,CAWSVLTAGSSYNEQFF,TGTGCCTGGAGTGTACTCACCGCGGGGAGCTCCTACAATGAGCAGTTCTTC
TRBJ1-2,-,-,TRBV27,CASSLFRTAGYTF,TGTGCCAGCAGTTTATTTAGGACAGCTGGCTACACCTTC
TRBJ2-2,-,-,TRBV4-1,CASSARDPGPGELFF,TGCGCCAGCAGCGCCCGGGACCCAGGCCCCGGGGAGCTGTTTTTT
TRBJ2-7,-,-,TRBV4-1,CASSQERAGSYEQYF,TGCGCCAGCAGCCAAGAAAGGGCGGGATCCTACGAGCAGTACTTC
TRBJ2-4,-,-,TRBV7-9,CASSSGRETGREAKNIQYF,TGTGCCAGCAGCTCTGGACGCGAAACAGGGAGGGAGGCCAAAAACATTCAGTACTTC
TRBJ2-1,TRBD1,once,TRBV29-1,CSVEGQAPNEQFF,TGCAGCGTGGAGGGACAGGCCCCCAATGAGCAGTTCTTC
TRBJ2-2,TRBD1,-,TRBV2,CASRDLTGGTGELFF,TGTGCCAGCAGAGACTTGACAGGGGGCACCGGGGAGCTGTTTTTT
TRBJ2-3,-,-,TRBV9,CASSGDQSTDTQYF,TGTGCCAGCAGCGGGGACCAAAGCACAGATACGCAGTATTTT
TRBJ2-1,-,once,TRBV11-2,CASSLALSSYNEQFF,TGTGCCAGCAGCTTAGCACTGAGCTCCTACAATGAGCAGTTCTTC
TRBJ2-4,TRBD1,-,TRBV11-2,CASSSRTGPLAKNIQYF,TGTGCCAGCAGCTCTCGGACAGGGCCACTAGCCAAAAACATTCAGTACTTC
TRBJ2-7,-,-,TRBV7-2,CASSLAGPVEGYEQYF,TGTGCCAGCAGCTTAGCCGGGCCTGTAGAAGGCTACGAGCAGTACTTC
TRBJ2-7,-,-,TRBV14,CASSRGQVGEQYF,TGTGCCAGCAGCCGAGGTCAGGTCGGCGAGCAGTACTTC
TRBJ2-5,-,-,TRBV5-4,CASSLATGRETQYF,TGTGCCAGCAGCTTGGCCACAGGGAGAGAGACCCAGTACTTC
TRBJ1-2,TRBD1,-,TRBV5-1,CASSLGRQGVYYGYTF,TGCGCCAGCAGCTTGGGTCGGCAGGGGGTTTACTATGGCTACACCTTC
TRBJ1-4,-,-,TRBV15,CATSRFRLATNEKLFF,TGTGCCACCAGCAGATTTCGTCTTGCAACTAATGAAAAACTGTTTTTT
TRBJ1-1,-,-,TRBV2,CASSPYTEAFF,TGTGCCAGCAGTCCTTATACTGAAGCTTTCTTT
TRBJ1-1,-,-,TRBV7-3,CASSPDGGFPEAFF,TGTGCCAGCAGCCCCGATGGCGGATTCCCTGAAGCTTTCTTT
TRBJ2-7,-,-,TRBV19,CASSPGHSAQYEQYF,TGTGCCAGTAGCCCGGGACACTCAGCCCAATACGAGCAGTACTTC
TRBJ2-7,-,-,TRBV28,CASSLRPLSYEQYF,TGTGCCAGCAGTTTACGGCCCCTATCCTACGAGCAGTACTTC
TRBJ1-5,TRBD1,-,TRBV19,CASSPTGPQPQHF,TGTGCCAGTAGCCCGACAGGGCCCCAGCCCCAGCATTTT
TRBJ1-1,-,-,TRBV5-8,CASSLVGAVEAFF,TGTGCCAGCAGCTTGGTCGGGGCCGTTGAAGCTTTCTTT
TRBJ2-1,-,-,TRBV19,CASSIVTTNEQFF,TGTGCCAGTAGTATTGTGACCACCAATGAGCAGTTCTTC
TRBJ2-7,-,-,TRBV27,CASSYPRESRYEQYF,TGTGCCAGCAGTTACCCACGGGAGAGTCGGTACGAGCAGTACTTC
TRBJ2-1,TRBD2,-,TRBV7-3,CASSLLAGNEQFF,TGTGCCAGCAGCTTACTAGCGGGAAATGAGCAGTTCTTC
TRBJ1-3,-,once,TRBV7-9,CASSLGNTIYF,TGTGCCAGCAGCCTGGGAAACACCATATATTTT
TRBJ2-2,-,-,TRBV10-1,CASSAQDGYTGELFF,TGCGCCAGCAGTGCCCAGGACGGATACACCGGGGAGCTGTTTTTT
TRBJ2-7,-,-,TRBV7-6,CASTPGETTYEQYF,TGTGCCAGTACTCCGGGGGAGACCACCTACGAGCAGTACTTC
TRBJ2-7,-,-,TRBV7-6,CASSLSQGNEQYF,TGTGCCAGCAGCTTGAGTCAGGGAAACGAGCAGTACTTC
TRBJ2-3,-,-,TRBV7-9,CASSLYPEADTQYF,TGTGCCAGCAGCTTATATCCCGAGGCAGATACGCAGTATTTT
TRBJ2-1,-,few,TRBV9,CASSTGSYNEQFF,TGTGCCAGCAGCACGGGTTCCTACAATGAGCAGTTCTTC
TRBJ2-1,-,-,TRBV27,CASTWGSNNEQFF,TGTGCCAGCACTTGGGGCAGCAACAATGAGCAGTTCTTC
TRBJ1-2,TRBD1,-,TRBV28,CATLLQGQGSYGYTF,TGTGCCACCCTCCTCCAGGGACAGGGATCCTATGGCTACACCTTC
TRBJ2-7,-,few,TRBV14,CASSQELGRQIYEQYF,TGTGCCAGCAGCCAAGAGCTAGGAAGACAGATCTACGAGCAGTACTTC
TRBJ2-1,TRBD2,-,TRBV9,CASSVWASGGSEQFF,TGTGCCAGCAGCGTCTGGGCTAGCGGGGGGTCTGAGCAGTTCTTC
TRBJ2-1,TRBD2,-,TRBV5-1,CASSFTGTSGTIYNEQFF,TGCGCCAGCAGCTTTACCGGGACTAGCGGGACTATTTACAATGAGCAGTTCTTC
TRBJ2-7,TRBD1,once,TRBV7-9,CASSYPRQGPAYEQYF,TGTGCCAGCAGCTACCCCAGACAGGGGCCAGCCTACGAGCAGTACTTC
TRBJ2-7,-,-,TRBV5-1,CASSLGDRIVNEQYF,TGCGCCAGCAGCTTGGGAGACAGGATAGTTAACGAGCAGTACTTC
TRBJ2-2,-,once,TRBV2,CASSGYRDTGTGELFF,TGTGCCAGCAGTGGGTACCGGGACACGGGCACCGGGGAGCTGTTTTTT
TRBJ2-1,TRBD1,once,TRBV27,CASSLVLGGSEQFF,TGTGCCAGCAGTTTAGTTTTAGGGGGCAGTGAGCAGTTCTTC
TRBJ1-2,-,-,TRBV9,CASSGGGRRLNYGYTF,TGTGCCAGCAGCGGTGGGGGCCGACGTCTTAACTATGGCTACACCTTC
TRBJ2-7,TRBD1,once,TRBV5-4,CASSRGTGGYEQYF,TGTGCCAGCAGCCGAGGGACAGGGGGGTACGAGCAGTACTTC
TRBJ2-1,-,-,TRBV9,CASSQSGLLGNEQFF,TGTGCCAGCAGCCAATCCGGACTACTGGGCAATGAGCAGTTCTTC
TRBJ2-7,-,-,TRBV2,CASISDREGPYF,TGTGCCAGCATCTCGGACAGGGAGGGTCCGTACTTC
TRBJ2-7,-,-,TRBV29-1,CSVETRDPAYEQYF,TGCAGCGTTGAAACCCGGGACCCAGCCTACGAGCAGTACTTC
TRBJ2-7,-,-,TRBV5-4,CASSLGGDRYEQYF,TGTGCCAGCAGCTTGGGGGGAGACCGTTACGAGCAGTACTTC
TRBJ1-2,-,few,TRBV27,CASGWGTSYGYTF,TGTGCCAGCGGGTGGGGGACAAGCTATGGCTACACCTTC
TRBJ1-1,TRBD1,few,TRBV4-1,CASSHGQGASTEAFF,TGCGCCAGCAGCCACGGACAGGGGGCGAGCACTGAAGCTTTCTTT
TRBJ2-1,-,-,TRBV25-1,CASSARLYNEQFF,TGTGCCAGCAGTGCCCGACTATACAATGAGCAGTTCTTC
TRBJ2-7,-,-,TRBV30,CASRMWQTYEQYF,TGTGCCTCGAGAATGTGGCAGACCTACGAGCAGTACTTC
TRBJ2-2,-,-,TRBV5-1,CASSSNPSAPNTGELFF,TGCGCCAGCAGCTCAAATCCTAGCGCGCCGAACACCGGGGAGCTGTTTTTT
TRBJ2-1,-,-,TRBV19,CASSAGSNEQFF,TGTGCCAGTAGTGCAGGCTCCAATGAGCAGTTCTTC
TRBJ2-1,-,-,TRBV6-1,CASSDYIEQFF,TGTGCCAGCAGTGATTACATTGAGCAGTTCTTC